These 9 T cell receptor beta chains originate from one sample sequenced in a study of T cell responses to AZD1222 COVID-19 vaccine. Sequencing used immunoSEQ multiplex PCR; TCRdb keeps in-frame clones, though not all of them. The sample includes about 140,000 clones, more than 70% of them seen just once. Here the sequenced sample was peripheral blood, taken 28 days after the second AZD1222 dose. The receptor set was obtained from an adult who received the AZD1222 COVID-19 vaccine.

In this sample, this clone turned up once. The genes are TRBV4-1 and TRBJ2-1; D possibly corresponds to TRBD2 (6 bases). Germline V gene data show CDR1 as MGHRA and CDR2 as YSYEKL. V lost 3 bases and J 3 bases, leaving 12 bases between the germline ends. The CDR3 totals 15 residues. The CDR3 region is CASSHPQDYYNEQFF. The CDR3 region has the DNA TGCGCCAGCAGCCACCCCCAGGACTACTACAATGAGCAGTTCTTC.

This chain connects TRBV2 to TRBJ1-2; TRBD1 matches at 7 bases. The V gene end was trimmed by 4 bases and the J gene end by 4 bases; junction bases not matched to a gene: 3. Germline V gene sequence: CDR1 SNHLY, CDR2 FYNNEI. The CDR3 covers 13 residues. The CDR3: CASSGGQIYGYTF. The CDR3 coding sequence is TGTGCCAGCAGTGGGGGACAGATCTATGGCTACACCTTC.

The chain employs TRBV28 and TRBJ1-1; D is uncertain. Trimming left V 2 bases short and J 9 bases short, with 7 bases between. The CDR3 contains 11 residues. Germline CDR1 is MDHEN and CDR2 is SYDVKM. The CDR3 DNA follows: TGTGCCAGCAGTTTAACAGTTAAAGCTTTCTTT. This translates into CASSLTVKAFF. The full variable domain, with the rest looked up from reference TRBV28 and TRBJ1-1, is DVKVTQSSRYLVKRTGEKVFLECVQDMDHENMFWYRQDPGLGLRLIYFSYDVKMKEKGDIPEGYSVSREKKERFSLILESASTNQTSMYLCASSLTVKAFFGQGTRLTVV.

CDR3 in DNA: TGTGCCAGCAGCTTGATGTCCGGTCCCTCCGGGGAGCTGTTTTTT. Its translation is CASSLMSGPSGELFF. The V call is TRBV27, the J call TRBJ2-2; D call uncertain. The CDR3 is made up of 15 amino acids. Trimming cost V 6 bases and J 6 bases, with 17 bases left between them. CDR1 is MNHEY, CDR2 SMNVEV, per germline (reference sequence).

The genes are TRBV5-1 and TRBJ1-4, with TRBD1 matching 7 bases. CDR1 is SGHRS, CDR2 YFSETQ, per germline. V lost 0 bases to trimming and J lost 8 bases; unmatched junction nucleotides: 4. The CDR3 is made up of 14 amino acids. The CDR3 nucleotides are TGCGCCAGCAGCTTGGACAGGGGAAGGGAAAAACTGTTTTTT. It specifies CASSLDRGREKLFF.

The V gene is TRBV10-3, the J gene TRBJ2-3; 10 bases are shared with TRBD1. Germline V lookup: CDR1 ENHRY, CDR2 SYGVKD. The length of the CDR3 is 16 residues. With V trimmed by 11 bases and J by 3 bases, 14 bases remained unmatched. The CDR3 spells CAANGGQGQMTDTQYF. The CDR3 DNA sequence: TGTGCCGCGAACGGGGGACAGGGGCAAATGACAGATACGCAGTATTTT.

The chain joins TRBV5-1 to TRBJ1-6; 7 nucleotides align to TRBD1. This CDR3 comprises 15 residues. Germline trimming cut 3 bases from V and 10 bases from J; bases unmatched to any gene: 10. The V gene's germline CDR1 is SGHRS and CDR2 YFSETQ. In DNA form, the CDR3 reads TGCGCCAGCAGCTCAACCGACAGGGTGGGATCACCCCTCCACTTT. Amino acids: CASSSTDRVGSPLHF. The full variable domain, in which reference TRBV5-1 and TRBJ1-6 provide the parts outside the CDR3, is KAGVTQTPRYLIKTRGQQVTLSCSPISGHRSVSWYQQTPGQGLQFLFEYFSETQRNKGNFPGRFSGRQFSNSRSEMNVSTLELGDSALYLCASSSTDRVGSPLHFGNGTRLTVT.

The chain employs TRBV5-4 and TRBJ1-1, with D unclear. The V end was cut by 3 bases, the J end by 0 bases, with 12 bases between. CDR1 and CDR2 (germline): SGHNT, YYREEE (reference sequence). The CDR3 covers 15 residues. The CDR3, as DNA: TGTGCCAGCAGCTCCAGGACGGGAATGAACACTGAAGCTTTCTTT. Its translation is CASSSRTGMNTEAFF.

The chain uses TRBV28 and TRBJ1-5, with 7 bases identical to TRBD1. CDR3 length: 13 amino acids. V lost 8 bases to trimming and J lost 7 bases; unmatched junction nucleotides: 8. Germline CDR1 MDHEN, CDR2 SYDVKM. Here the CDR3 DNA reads TGTGCCAGCGAAACAGGGGAGATACAGCCCCAGCATTTT. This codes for CASETGEIQPQHF.